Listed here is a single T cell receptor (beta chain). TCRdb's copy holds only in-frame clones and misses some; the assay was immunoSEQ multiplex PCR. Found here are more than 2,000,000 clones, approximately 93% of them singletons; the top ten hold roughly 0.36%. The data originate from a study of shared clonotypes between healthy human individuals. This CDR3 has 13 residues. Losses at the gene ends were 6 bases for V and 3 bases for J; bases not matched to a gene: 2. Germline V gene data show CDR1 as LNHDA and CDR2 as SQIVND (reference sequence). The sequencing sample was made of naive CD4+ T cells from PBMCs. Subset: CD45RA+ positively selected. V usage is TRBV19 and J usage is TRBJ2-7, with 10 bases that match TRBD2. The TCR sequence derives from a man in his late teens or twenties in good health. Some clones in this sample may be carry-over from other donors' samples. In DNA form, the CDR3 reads TGTGCCAGTAGCACTAGCGGGATCTACGAGCAGTACTTC. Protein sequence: CASSTSGIYEQYF.